A selection of T cell receptor beta chains follows, all from one sample in a study of PD-1 blockade in classical Hodgkin lymphoma. Clones were sequenced by immunoSEQ multiplex PCR, and TCRdb holds only the in-frame ones, with some missing. The sample records over 11,000 clones, around 82% being singletons. The sequencing used peripheral blood mononuclear cells (PBMCs), collected before the second cycle of nivolumab. The origin of the receptors is a human donor with classical Hodgkin lymphoma. Both conserved end residues are part of each CDR3. A D gene is named only where the DNA matches it firmly. A row's size may be missing; if present it is once, few, many or a size class.

.	TRBJ1-1	TRBV18	.	TGTGCCAGCTCACCAAAGGGCCCCACTGAAGCTTTCTTT	CASSPKGPTEAFF
.	TRBJ2-7	TRBV7-2	.	TGTGCCAGCAGCTTAACGCCAGGGGTAGGCGAGCAGTACTTC	CASSLTPGVGEQYF
TRBD2	TRBJ2-1	TRBV5-1	.	TGCGCCAGCAGCTTGGTCCTAGCGGGGAACAATGAGCAGTTCTTC	CASSLVLAGNNEQFF
TRBD1	TRBJ2-1	TRBV11-2	once	TGTGCCAGCAGCTTTACCGGGACAGGGGTCTACAATGAGCAGTTCTTC	CASSFTGTGVYNEQFF
.	TRBJ1-5	TRBV21-1	.	TGTGCCAGCAGCAAAAGTGGAGGAGGAGGTAGTCAGCCCCAGCATTTT	CASSKSGGGGSQPQHF
TRBD1	TRBJ1-5	TRBV19	.	TGTGCCAGTAGGACCACAGGGGATAGCAATCAGCCCCAGCATTTT	CASRTTGDSNQPQHF
TRBD2	TRBJ2-1	TRBV27	.	TGTGCCAGCAGTCAAGGACTAGCGGGGTTCACTGAGCAGTTCTTC	CASSQGLAGFTEQFF
TRBD1	TRBJ2-2	TRBV9	.	TGTGCCAGCAGCGGACAGGGGGGAGGGAACATCGGGGAGCTGTTTTTT	CASSGQGGGNIGELFF
.	TRBJ1-2	TRBV2	.	TGTGCCAGCATCATAAACGGGGGGCGCATTCCCCATGGCTACACCTTC	CASIINGGRIPHGYTF
.	TRBJ2-2	TRBV5-1	.	TGCGCCAGCACCCCCAGTCCCACCGGGGAGCTGTTTTTT	CASTPSPTGELFF
.	TRBJ1-1	TRBV5-1	.	TGCGCCAGCAGCCACAGGGACACTGAAGCTTTCTTT	CASSHRDTEAFF
.	TRBJ1-1	TRBV12-1	once	TGTGCCAGCAGCCGCTGCCCGGGACAGGGGGGAGATAACACTGAAGCTTTCTTT	CASSRCPGQGGDNTEAFF
.	TRBJ2-7	TRBV4-2	.	TGTGCCAGCAAACCCCAGGGCGGAGAGTACGAGCAGTACTTC	CASKPQGGEYEQYF
TRBD2	TRBJ2-5	TRBV4-1	.	TGCGCCAGCAGCCAAGTTATAAGCGGGGTGGGGTGGGAGACCCAGTACTTC	CASSQVISGVGWETQYF
.	TRBJ1-6	TRBV5-1	.	TGCGCCAGCCCCATTGTAGCAGGGGCCTACGGGGCCTATAATTCACCCCTCCACTTT	CASPIVAGAYGAYNSPLHF
TRBD1	TRBJ1-4	TRBV5-1	.	TGCGCCAGCAGCTTGGGAGGGGGCGGCTATGAAAAACTGTTTTTT	CASSLGGGGYEKLFF
.	TRBJ2-1	TRBV28	.	TGTGCCAGCAGTTTCGCGGAGGGGTACAATGAGCAGTTCTTC	CASSFAEGYNEQFF
TRBD1	TRBJ2-7	TRBV2	.	TGTGCCAGCGCTATCCCCGGGACAGGGAGCTCCTACGAGCAGTACTTC	CASAIPGTGSSYEQYF
TRBD1	TRBJ1-2	TRBV11-2	.	TGTGCCAGCGGGGACAGGGGTCCTAACTATGGCTACACCTTC	CASGDRGPNYGYTF
.	TRBJ2-7	TRBV5-1	.	TGCGCCAGCAGGGAAGACCGCTACGAGCAGTACTTC	CASREDRYEQYF
.	TRBJ1-4	TRBV28	.	TGTGCCAGCAGTTCCCCGATATTTGTTGCAACTAATGAAAAACTGTTTTTT	CASSSPIFVATNEKLFF
.	TRBJ2-7	TRBV5-1	.	TGCGCCAGCAGCCCCTCGGGGTTCGTTACGGTCGTGCAGTACTTC	CASSPSGFVTVVQYF
.	TRBJ2-3	TRBV7-9	.	TGTGCCAGCAGCCTAACTACGGACAGCCCAAGGGCAGATACGCAGTATTTT	CASSLTTDSPRADTQYF
.	TRBJ2-1	TRBV7-2	.	TGTGCCAGCAGTTCTCAGGGACTGCTGACCTACAATGAGCAGTTCTTC	CASSSQGLLTYNEQFF
TRBD1	TRBJ1-6	TRBV5-1	.	TGCGCCAGCAGCCTGGGGGACAGGGGGAATTCACCCCTCCACTTT	CASSLGDRGNSPLHF
.	TRBJ2-3	TRBV18	.	TGTGCCAGCTCACCTATTATGGGGAGGAGCACAGATACGCAGTATTTT	CASSPIMGRSTDTQYF
.	TRBJ2-7	TRBV6-4	.	TGTGCCAGCACTCAAAGCATAACCTCCTACGAGCAGTACTTC	CASTQSITSYEQYF
.	TRBJ2-3	TRBV7-2	few	TGTGCCAGCAGCTGGACTATGGGCCGATCAGATACGCAGTATTTT	CASSWTMGRSDTQYF
.	TRBJ2-7	TRBV10-2	.	TGCGCCAGCAGTGACCCAGGGTTCCCCAACGAGCAGTACTTC	CASSDPGFPNEQYF
.	TRBJ2-2	TRBV19	.	TGTGCCAGTAGTATAGGCCAGGGTAAGGCCGGGGAGCTGTTTTTT	CASSIGQGKAGELFF
TRBD1	TRBJ2-7	TRBV27	.	TGTGCCAGCAGTATACGAGGACAGGGAGGCATCTACGAGCAGTACTTC	CASSIRGQGGIYEQYF
.	TRBJ2-7	TRBV19	.	TGTGCCAGTAGCACCCGAGCCAGCTCCTACGAGCAGTACTTC	CASSTRASSYEQYF
.	TRBJ2-7	TRBV28	.	TGTGCCAGCGGACACAGGGTTTCCTACGAGCAGTACTTC	CASGHRVSYEQYF
TRBD2	TRBJ2-7	TRBV9	.	TGTGCCAGCAGCGTAGGGGGACTAGCGTTCGACGAGCAGTACTTC	CASSVGGLAFDEQYF
.	TRBJ2-5	TRBV9	.	TGTGCCAGCAGCGTCAGACCCCGGGAGACCCAGTACTTC	CASSVRPRETQYF
.	TRBJ1-1	TRBV19	.	TGTGCCAGTAGTATTGGGTCCAACACTGAAGCTTTCTTT	CASSIGSNTEAFF
.	TRBJ1-1	TRBV5-1	once	TGCGCCAGCAGCTTGGGCACCTTGGGAACTGAAGCTTTCTTT	CASSLGTLGTEAFF
.	TRBJ1-1	TRBV7-2	.	TGTGCCAGCAGCTTATCACGGTTATACACTGAAGCTTTCTTT	CASSLSRLYTEAFF
.	TRBJ2-3	TRBV5-1	.	TGCGCCAGCAGTTCGACTACAGGAGTAGCTGATACGCAGTATTTT	CASSSTTGVADTQYF
.	TRBJ2-5	TRBV4-1	once	TGCGCCAGCAGCCAAGAGGAACACAGTAGAGAGACCCAGTACTTC	CASSQEEHSRETQYF
.	TRBJ1-2	TRBV6-5	.	TGTGCCAGCAGTTACTCGGCTAACTATGGCTACACCTTC	CASSYSANYGYTF